This T cell receptor beta chain appears in the sequencing data of a study of T cell repertoires in cytomegalovirus infection. Study in general: CMV epitopes that were recently identified and HLA-C-restricted were used alongside well-studied HLA-B-restricted ones. Based on public TCR beta signatures, there were indications of CMV infection and of a matching HLA type. Study observations and caveats: Dominating the ex vivo response were TCR beta clonotypes that were CMV-specific and HLA-C-restricted.

TCRdb re-analysed the reads in MiXCR, keeping a single row per CDR3 protein. The sample lists hundreds of thousands of distinct CDR3 sequences, about 33% occurring once. The V and J ends lost 6 bases and 10 bases, in that order; junction bases with no gene match: 9. CDR3 length: 14 amino acids. The table lists this clonotype with many counts. The antigen is unknown. The sample in question was cultured PBMCs, obtained from culture after CMV antigen stimulation. This rearrangement joins TRBV12-3 or TRBV12-4 to TRBJ2-5, with 12 bases matching TRBD1. The clonotype was recovered from a human donor in good health (CMV status not recorded). Some clones in this sample may be carry-over from other donors' samples. This CDR3 reads CASRPGQGAYGQYF. DNA of the CDR3: TGTGCCAGCAGACCGGGACAGGGGGCTTATGGCCAGTACTTC.